Each of the 2 T cell receptor beta chains below was sequenced from the same sample in a study of naive CD8 T cells in extremely preterm neonates. TCRdb's table, derived via immunoSEQ multiplex PCR, lists solely in-frame clones and lacks some. The sample includes roughly 5,000 clones, 97% of them seen just once. The specimen sequenced was naive CD8+ T cells from blood. Receptor source: a human donor in good health.

This clone was counted a few times. The gene calls are TRBV4-1 and TRBJ2-1; possible D gene TRBD1, 6 bases. The CDR3 runs to 14 residues. Germline V gene sequence: CDR1 MGHRA, CDR2 YSYEKL. V was shortened by 4 bases and J by 1 base, with 8 bases between the two germline ends. The CDR3 coding sequence is TGCGCCAGCAGCCCCAGGGGATCCTACAATGAGCAGTTCTTC. This gives the protein CASSPRGSYNEQFF.

This clone was counted a single time. CDR3 bases: TGCGCCAGCAGCCAAGGTACGGCGGTTTCCTACGAGCAGTACTTC. This encodes CASSQGTAVSYEQYF. This chain connects TRBV4-3 to TRBJ2-7; the D is unclear. The CDR3 has 15 amino acids. Trimming pared 1 base from V and 1 base from J, leaving 11 bases between. Germline CDR1 reads LGHNA; CDR2 reads YSLEER.